These T cell receptor beta chains were read from a single sample in a study of Ad26.COV2.S vaccination and SARS-CoV-2 variants. Method: immunoSEQ multiplex PCR; TCRdb's copy keeps in-frame clones and lacks some. The sample includes around 450,000 clones, approximately 87% of them seen just once. This specimen was peripheral blood, taken in a trial of Ad26.COV2.S vaccine versus placebo. These TCRs come from a person between 18 and 65 years old who received the Ad26.COV2.S COVID-19 vaccine or a placebo. CDR3s include the opening cysteine and the closing phenylalanine or tryptophan. The D gene is left open where the match is weak. Rows may omit the clone size; those that give it use once, few, many or a size class.

clone size | J gene | D gene | V gene | CDR3 DNA | CDR3 protein
- | TRBJ2-1 | TRBD1 | TRBV28 | TGTGCCAGCACCCAGGGCAGGGGGCTCTACAATGAGCAGTTCTTC | CASTQGRGLYNEQFF
- | TRBJ1-6 | - | TRBV5-5 | TGTGCCAGCACCGAGACTGGAGACATAAGAAATTCACCCCTCCACTTT | CASTETGDIRNSPLHF
- | TRBJ2-7 | TRBD2 | TRBV5-4 | TGTGCCAGCAGCGGTGGACTAGCGGGGGTGTACGAGCAGTACTTC | CASSGGLAGVYEQYF
- | TRBJ1-3 | - | TRBV9 | TGTGCCAGCAGCGTAGACGGGGGGGACACCATATATTTT | CASSVDGGDTIYF
- | TRBJ2-5 | - | TRBV6-6 | TGTGCCAGCAGTTACGGGAACGAGAAGCGGACCCAGTACTTC | CASSYGNEKRTQYF
- | TRBJ2-6 | TRBD2 | TRBV19 | TGTGCCAGTAGTATAGATCGGGAGGGGACGACTGGGGCCAACGTCCTGACTTTC | CASSIDREGTTGANVLTF
- | TRBJ2-3 | - | TRBV28 | TGTGCCAGCAGTTCCGCAGGACAGAGCACAGATACGCAGTATTTT | CASSSAGQSTDTQYF
- | TRBJ2-5 | TRBD1 | TRBV19 | TGTGCCAGTAGTCCGGGACAGGGGGCCCTAGAGACCCAGTACTTC | CASSPGQGALETQYF
- | TRBJ2-3 | - | TRBV5-8 | TGTGCCAGCAGCCTCTGGGACACCACAGATACGCAGTATTTT | CASSLWDTTDTQYF
once | TRBJ2-3 | - | TRBV10-3 | TGTGCCATCAAACGCCGGGAACAGGTCGGCACAGATACGCAGTATTTT | CAIKRREQVGTDTQYF
- | TRBJ1-1 | - | TRBV18 | TGTGCCAGCTCACGCTTGTCGACCGAGACTGAAGCTTTCTTT | CASSRLSTETEAFF
- | TRBJ2-4 | - | TRBV19 | TGTGCCAGTAGTCAGACGGTACCACTAGCCAAAAACATTCAGTACTTC | CASSQTVPLAKNIQYF
- | TRBJ2-7 | - | TRBV19 | TGTGCCAGTAGTTATGACTGGTCCTACGAGCAGTACTTC | CASSYDWSYEQYF
- | TRBJ1-6 | - | TRBV28 | TGTGCCAGCAGTTTACTAGGGGAGGGTAATTCACCCCTCCACTTT | CASSLLGEGNSPLHF
- | TRBJ2-5 | TRBD2 | TRBV15 | TGTGCCACCAGCCGGGGCGGGGGGGACCAAGAGACCCAGTACTTC | CATSRGGGDQETQYF
- | TRBJ2-7 | TRBD1 | TRBV11-2 | TGTGCCAGCAGCTTGGGGCAGGGGGCGTACGAGCAGTACTTC | CASSLGQGAYEQYF
- | TRBJ2-2 | TRBD2 | TRBV27 | TGTGCCAGCAGCCGACTAGCGGGGGCCCGTGGGCTGTTTTTT | CASSRLAGARGLFF
- | TRBJ2-7 | - | TRBV3-1/TRBV3-2 | TGTGCCAGCAGCCAAGAGGCAGGATCCTACGAGCAGTACTTC | CASSQEAGSYEQYF
- | TRBJ1-1 | - | TRBV6-5 | TGTGCCAGCAGTAGGGACCGCGTCATGAACACTGAAGCTTTCTTT | CASSRDRVMNTEAFF
- | TRBJ1-2 | - | TRBV3-1/TRBV3-2 | TGTGCCAGCAGCCAAGAGGGGGCGGGCCCAGAGTCCTATGGCTACACCTTC | CASSQEGAGPESYGYTF
- | TRBJ1-1 | TRBD1 | TRBV6-5 | TGTGCCAGCAGTTCGGGACAGGGGTACACTGAAGCTTTCTTT | CASSSGQGYTEAFF
- | TRBJ2-7 | - | TRBV7-2 | TGTGCCAGCAGCGAGAGACATATTACAGTTCCCTACGAGCAGTACTTC | CASSERHITVPYEQYF
- | TRBJ2-2 | TRBD1 | TRBV7-7 | TGTGCTAGCAGCCGGGACAGGGTTACCGGGGAGCTGTTTTTT | CASSRDRVTGELFF
- | TRBJ1-1 | - | TRBV10-3 | TGTGCCATCAGTGCGACTAAGTCGAACACTGAAGCTTTCTTT | CAISATKSNTEAFF
- | TRBJ1-1 | - | TRBV18 | TGTGCCAGCTCCCCAAATGCGGGGAGCACTGAAGCTTTCTTT | CASSPNAGSTEAFF
- | TRBJ1-5 | - | TRBV6-5 | TGTGCCAGCAGCTTACTTAGTAGCAATCAGCCCCAGCATTTT | CASSLLSSNQPQHF
- | TRBJ1-5 | TRBD1 | TRBV30 | TGTGCCTGGACAGGGGGCCAGCCCCAGCATTTT | CAWTGGQPQHF
- | TRBJ2-1 | TRBD2 | TRBV3-1/TRBV3-2 | TGTGCCAGCAGCCCCGGAGCGGGGTACTACAATGAGCAGTTCTTC | CASSPGAGYYNEQFF
- | TRBJ1-6 | TRBD1 | TRBV11-2 | TGTGCCAGCAGCTTATGGGACAGGGTTAATTCACCCCTCCACTTT | CASSLWDRVNSPLHF
- | TRBJ2-7 | TRBD1 | TRBV5-4 | TGTGCCAGCAGCTCCGGACAGGGTGGGTACGAGCAGTACTTC | CASSSGQGGYEQYF
- | TRBJ2-3 | - | TRBV11-2 | TGTGCCAGCAGCAATAACCCAGCGACAGATACGCAGTATTTT | CASSNNPATDTQYF
- | TRBJ2-1 | - | TRBV10-3 | TGTGCCATCAGTGGTCTAAAGGGGGGGGAGGGAAATGAGCAGTTCTTC | CAISGLKGGEGNEQFF
- | TRBJ2-3 | - | TRBV4-1 | TGCGCCAGCACCCAAACGTCCTGGAAGGCAGATACGCAGTATTTT | CASTQTSWKADTQYF
- | TRBJ2-1 | - | TRBV6-5 | TGTGCCAGTAGACCCGACAACTCCTACAATGAGCAGTTCTTC | CASRPDNSYNEQFF
few | TRBJ2-1 | - | TRBV6-5 | TGTGCCAGCAATGGTTGGGGTGATGAGCAGTTCTTC | CASNGWGDEQFF
once | TRBJ2-1 | - | TRBV7-3 | TGTGCCAGCAGCTTAACTGGGGGCTACAATGAGCAGTTCTTC | CASSLTGGYNEQFF
once | TRBJ1-5 | - | TRBV19 | TGTGCCAGTACCCTTCGGGGGAGCCCATATAGCAATCAGCCCCAGCATTTT | CASTLRGSPYSNQPQHF
- | TRBJ2-7 | TRBD1 | TRBV18 | TGTGCCAGCTCCCTCGCGGGGACAGGGTCCGACGAGCAGTACTTC | CASSLAGTGSDEQYF
- | TRBJ2-3 | TRBD1 | TRBV2 | TGTGCCAGTAAGGACAGGGGGCGAAGCACAGATACGCAGTATTTT | CASKDRGRSTDTQYF
once | TRBJ1-1 | TRBD1 | TRBV11-1 | TGTGCCAGCAGCTTGTCCACAGGGGGGAACACTGAAGCTTTCTTT | CASSLSTGGNTEAFF
- | TRBJ2-7 | TRBD1 | TRBV5-4 | TGTGCCAGCAGCTTCGGGACAGGGGGCGTCTACGAGCAGTACTTC | CASSFGTGGVYEQYF
- | TRBJ2-2 | - | TRBV7-2 | TGTGCCAGCAGCCCATCCCGAATCGGGGAGCTGTTTTTT | CASSPSRIGELFF
- | TRBJ1-2 | - | TRBV10-3 | TGTGCCATCAGTGAGTCTGTGTCACCGGGCTATGGCTACACCTTC | CAISESVSPGYGYTF
- | TRBJ1-4 | - | TRBV7-9 | TGTGCCAGCAGCTTATTTCCGTGGGAGGGGGATGAAAAACTGTTTTTT | CASSLFPWEGDEKLFF
- | TRBJ1-1 | - | TRBV7-9 | TGTGCCAGCAGCTCGTTGGACAGGAACACTGAAGCTTTCTTT | CASSSLDRNTEAFF
- | TRBJ2-3 | - | TRBV2 | TGTGCCAGCAGTGAAACGATCGGCGGCAGCACAGATACGCAGTATTTT | CASSETIGGSTDTQYF
once | TRBJ2-1 | TRBD1 | TRBV6-1 | TGTGCCAGCAGTGCACCGGGACAGGGTTTCTACAATGAGCAGTTCTTC | CASSAPGQGFYNEQFF
- | TRBJ2-4 | - | TRBV11-2 | TGTGCCAGCAGCTCTCGGTTAGCCAAAAACATTCAGTACTTC | CASSSRLAKNIQYF